This is a list of T cell receptor beta chains from one sample in a study of radiation and T cells in renal cell carcinoma. Generated by immunoSEQ multiplex PCR, the TCRdb table keeps only in-frame clones and is missing some. The table records 110,000 to 150,000 clones, roughly 90% of them present only once. The input for sequencing was blood, taken from a patient whose treatment included radiotherapy and nephrectomy. These receptors originate from a woman aged 45-59 years with renal cell carcinoma. Each CDR3 is given with its conserved first and last residue. The D gene is left open where the match is weak. Clone size, where shown, is once, few, many, or a class for clones that have expanded.

CDR3: CASSYEGRNSPLHF; DNA: TGTGCCAGCAGTTACGAGGGCCGGAATTCACCCCTCCACTTT; size: .; V: TRBV6-6; length: 14; J: TRBJ1-6; D: .
CDR3: CAISESGWKNTEAFF; DNA: TGTGCCATCAGTGAGTCGGGGTGGAAGAACACTGAAGCTTTCTTT; size: .; V: TRBV10-3; length: 15; J: TRBJ1-1; D: .
CDR3: CATSSDLGGGAGWTDTQYF; DNA: TGTGCCACCAGCAGCGACTTGGGGGGTGGGGCTGGGTGGACAGATACGCAGTATTTT; size: .; V: TRBV15; length: 19; J: TRBJ2-3; D: .
CDR3: CASSHRGVGYGYTF; DNA: TGTGCCAGTAGTCACAGGGGTGTGGGCTATGGCTACACCTTC; size: .; V: TRBV25-1; length: 14; J: TRBJ1-2; D: TRBD1
CDR3: CASSYLQRNTEAFF; DNA: TGTGCCAGCAGTTACTTACAGCGGAACACTGAAGCTTTCTTT; size: .; V: TRBV6-6; length: 14; J: TRBJ1-1; D: .
CDR3: CASSSRGSSYNEQFF; DNA: TGTGCCAGCAGTTCTCGCGGGAGCTCCTACAATGAGCAGTTCTTC; size: .; V: TRBV2; length: 15; J: TRBJ2-1; D: TRBD2
CDR3: CASSFPRWTLQGTEAFF; DNA: TGTGCCAGCAGCTTCCCCCGGTGGACACTTCAGGGAACTGAAGCTTTCTTT; size: .; V: TRBV11-1; length: 17; J: TRBJ1-1; D: .
CDR3: CASSLDISVSSYEQYF; DNA: TGTGCCAGCAGCTTGGATATAAGCGTGAGCTCCTACGAGCAGTACTTC; size: .; V: TRBV5-5; length: 16; J: TRBJ2-7; D: .
CDR3: CASSESGGNYGYTF; DNA: TGCGCCAGCAGTGAGTCCGGCGGGAACTATGGCTACACCTTC; size: .; V: TRBV10-2; length: 14; J: TRBJ1-2; D: .
CDR3: CASSLTRIRTFF; DNA: TGTGCCAGCAGCTTAACCAGGATTAGAACTTTCTTT; size: once; V: TRBV11-2; length: 12; J: TRBJ1-1; D: .
CDR3: CSVEETRSGAWSTEAFF; DNA: TGCAGCGTTGAGGAGACCCGTTCAGGGGCTTGGTCGACTGAAGCTTTCTTT; size: .; V: TRBV29-1; length: 17; J: TRBJ1-1; D: .
CDR3: CASSLDRVDYGYTF; DNA: TGTGCCAGCAGCTTAGATCGGGTTGACTATGGCTACACCTTC; size: .; V: TRBV11-2; length: 14; J: TRBJ1-2; D: .
CDR3: CASSLTTGDTYQPQHF; DNA: TGTGCCAGCAGCTTGACGACAGGGGATACGTATCAGCCCCAGCATTTT; size: .; V: TRBV5-5; length: 16; J: TRBJ1-5; D: TRBD1
CDR3: CASSSVNYGYTF; DNA: TGTGCCAGCAGCTCCGTAAACTATGGCTACACCTTC; size: .; V: TRBV5-6; length: 12; J: TRBJ1-2; D: .
CDR3: CASSFNRRNTEAFF; DNA: TGCGCCAGCAGCTTCAACAGGAGGAACACTGAAGCTTTCTTT; size: few; V: TRBV5-1; length: 14; J: TRBJ1-1; D: .
CDR3: CASSLTSGSTDTQYF; DNA: TGTGCCAGCAGCTTAACAAGCGGCAGCACAGATACGCAGTATTTT; size: .; V: TRBV7-3; length: 15; J: TRBJ2-3; D: .
CDR3: CASSPGQGVRGELFF; DNA: TGTGCCAGCTCACCGGGACAGGGGGTTCGCGGGGAGCTGTTTTTT; size: .; V: TRBV18; length: 15; J: TRBJ2-2; D: TRBD1
CDR3: CAWSGRYTEAFF; DNA: TGTGCCTGGAGTGGTAGGTACACTGAAGCTTTCTTT; size: .; V: TRBV30; length: 12; J: TRBJ1-1; D: .
CDR3: CASSLAHVRDRGADEQFF; DNA: TGTGCCAGCAGCTTAGCGCATGTAAGAGACAGGGGCGCCGATGAGCAGTTCTTC; size: .; V: TRBV7-9; length: 18; J: TRBJ2-1; D: TRBD1
CDR3: CATSRGEWGVYNEQFF; DNA: TGTGCCACCAGCAGAGGGGAGTGGGGAGTCTACAATGAGCAGTTCTTC; size: .; V: TRBV15; length: 16; J: TRBJ2-1; D: .
CDR3: CASSSEGFRGDYEQYF; DNA: TGTGCCAGCAGCTCAGAGGGATTCAGGGGGGACTACGAGCAGTACTTC; size: .; V: TRBV7-9; length: 16; J: TRBJ2-7; D: .
CDR3: CAWSITDYNQPQHF; DNA: TGTGCCTGGAGTATCACAGATTACAATCAGCCCCAGCATTTT; size: .; V: TRBV30; length: 14; J: TRBJ1-5; D: .
CDR3: CASSSGINTGELFF; DNA: TGTGCCAGTAGTAGCGGGATTAACACCGGGGAGCTGTTTTTT; size: .; V: TRBV19; length: 14; J: TRBJ2-2; D: .
CDR3: CSVGTGQNTEAFF; DNA: TGCAGCGTCGGGACAGGTCAGAACACTGAAGCTTTCTTT; size: few; V: TRBV29-1; length: 13; J: TRBJ1-1; D: TRBD1
CDR3: CASSPRQGNTEAFF; DNA: TGCGCCAGCAGCCCACGACAGGGCAACACTGAAGCTTTCTTT; size: once; V: TRBV5-1; length: 14; J: TRBJ1-1; D: TRBD1
CDR3: CASSLGQSYNEQFF; DNA: TGTGCCAGCAGCTTAGGACAGTCCTACAATGAGCAGTTCTTC; size: .; V: TRBV7-9; length: 14; J: TRBJ2-1; D: .
CDR3: CASSPYRLQNQNTEAFF; DNA: TGTGCCAGCAGCCCCTACAGACTTCAGAACCAGAACACTGAAGCTTTCTTT; size: .; V: TRBV9; length: 17; J: TRBJ1-1; D: .
CDR3: CASSYVRGSSGNTIYF; DNA: TGTGCCAGCAGTTACGTACGGGGTTCCTCTGGAAACACCATATATTTT; size: .; V: TRBV6-6; length: 16; J: TRBJ1-3; D: .
CDR3: CASIGWGQPQHF; DNA: TGTGCCAGCATAGGGTGGGGACAGCCCCAGCATTTT; size: .; V: TRBV6-6; length: 12; J: TRBJ1-5; D: .
CDR3: CASGGRGAADTQYF; DNA: TGTGCCAGCGGCGGGCGGGGGGCGGCGGATACGCAGTATTTT; size: .; V: TRBV9; length: 14; J: TRBJ2-3; D: TRBD2
CDR3: CASSTVGGLANTQYF; DNA: TGTGCCAGTAGTACCGTTGGGGGGCTCGCTAATACGCAGTATTTT; size: .; V: TRBV19; length: 15; J: TRBJ2-3; D: .
CDR3: CASTLAGYEQFF; DNA: TGTGCCAGCACACTAGCGGGGTATGAGCAGTTCTTC; size: once; V: TRBV6-1; length: 12; J: TRBJ2-1; D: TRBD2
CDR3: CASTLRQGGQPQHF; DNA: TGTGCCAGTACCCTGAGACAGGGGGGTCAGCCCCAGCATTTT; size: once; V: TRBV19; length: 14; J: TRBJ1-5; D: TRBD1
CDR3: CATSPRTGLLGKLFF; DNA: TGTGCCACCAGCCCCCGGACAGGGTTACTCGGAAAACTGTTTTTT; size: few; V: TRBV15; length: 15; J: TRBJ1-4; D: TRBD1
CDR3: CASSPQRGDQETQYF; DNA: TGTGCCAGTAGCCCCCAGCGGGGGGACCAAGAGACCCAGTACTTC; size: .; V: TRBV19; length: 15; J: TRBJ2-5; D: TRBD2
CDR3: CASSQGGGGGTDTQYF; DNA: TGCGCCAGCAGCCAAGGGGGCGGGGGCGGCACAGATACGCAGTATTTT; size: .; V: TRBV4-3; length: 16; J: TRBJ2-3; D: .
CDR3: CASSQDPPGSNSPLHF; DNA: TGCGCCAGCAGCCAAGACCCCCCGGGGTCGAATTCACCCCTCCACTTT; size: .; V: TRBV4-3; length: 16; J: TRBJ1-6; D: .
CDR3: CASSLGSSYNEQFF; DNA: TGCGCCAGCAGCTTGGGAAGCTCCTACAATGAGCAGTTCTTC; size: .; V: TRBV5-1; length: 14; J: TRBJ2-1; D: .
CDR3: CASRRDLGDNEKLFF; DNA: TGTGCCAGCAGGAGGGACCTGGGGGATAATGAAAAACTGTTTTTT; size: .; V: TRBV7-2; length: 15; J: TRBJ1-4; D: .
CDR3: CAISESGSYGYTF; DNA: TGTGCCATCAGTGAGTCGGGCAGCTATGGCTACACCTTC; size: .; V: TRBV10-3; length: 13; J: TRBJ1-2; D: .
CDR3: CASSIAGTVWNQPQHF; DNA: TGTGCCAGTAGTATAGCAGGAACGGTCTGGAATCAGCCCCAGCATTTT; size: .; V: TRBV19; length: 16; J: TRBJ1-5; D: .
CDR3: CASSYGQGRNSPLHF; DNA: TGTGCCAGCAGTTACGGCCAGGGCCGAAATTCACCCCTCCACTTT; size: few; V: TRBV6-5; length: 15; J: TRBJ1-6; D: .
CDR3: CASRQGRNQPQHF; DNA: TGTGCCAGCAGACAGGGAAGAAATCAGCCCCAGCATTTT; size: .; V: TRBV2; length: 13; J: TRBJ1-5; D: .
CDR3: CASSQEGGETKNIQYF; DNA: TGCGCCAGCAGCCAAGAGGGAGGGGAAACCAAAAACATTCAGTACTTC; size: .; V: TRBV4-1; length: 16; J: TRBJ2-4; D: TRBD2
CDR3: CASSPPSLYGYTF; DNA: TGTGCCAGCAGCCCCCCCTCCCTCTATGGCTACACCTTC; size: .; V: TRBV7-8; length: 13; J: TRBJ1-2; D: .
CDR3: CASSEGWQRVYGYTF; DNA: TGTGCCAGCAGTGAAGGGTGGCAGAGAGTCTATGGCTACACCTTC; size: .; V: TRBV2; length: 15; J: TRBJ1-2; D: .
CDR3: CASSLRTGGGTDTQYF; DNA: TGTGCCAGCAGCCTTAGGACAGGGGGCGGCACAGATACGCAGTATTTT; size: .; V: TRBV5-5; length: 16; J: TRBJ2-3; D: TRBD1
CDR3: CSASLGDRLNF; DNA: TGCAGTGCTAGTTTGGGGGACAGGCTCAACTTC; size: .; V: TRBV20-1; length: 11; J: TRBJ2-7; D: TRBD1
CDR3: CASSTWTGAGNQPQHF; DNA: TGTGCCAGCAGCACGTGGACAGGGGCAGGCAATCAGCCCCAGCATTTT; size: .; V: TRBV5-8; length: 16; J: TRBJ1-5; D: TRBD1
CDR3: CASSEDRAADEQYF; DNA: TGTGCCAGCAGTGAGGACAGGGCTGCTGACGAGCAGTACTTC; size: .; V: TRBV6-5; length: 14; J: TRBJ2-7; D: TRBD1
CDR3: CASSPTESYEQYF; DNA: TGCGCCAGCAGCCCCACAGAATCTTACGAGCAGTACTTC; size: .; V: TRBV5-1; length: 13; J: TRBJ2-7; D: .
CDR3: CASSSGGVQPQHF; DNA: TGTGCCAGCAGCTCCGGCGGGGTTCAGCCCCAGCATTTT; size: once; V: TRBV9; length: 13; J: TRBJ1-5; D: .
CDR3: CAWSVDRGLEKLFF; DNA: TGTGCCTGGAGTGTGGACAGGGGACTGGAAAAACTGTTTTTT; size: .; V: TRBV30; length: 14; J: TRBJ1-4; D: TRBD1
CDR3: CASSLEPGPEQYF; DNA: TGTGCCAGCAGCTTAGAGCCAGGGCCCGAGCAGTACTTC; size: .; V: TRBV11-2; length: 13; J: TRBJ2-7; D: .
CDR3: CASSQEPGVIYEQYF; DNA: TGCGCCAGCAGCCAAGAACCGGGTGTTATCTACGAGCAGTACTTC; size: .; V: TRBV4-1; length: 15; J: TRBJ2-7; D: .